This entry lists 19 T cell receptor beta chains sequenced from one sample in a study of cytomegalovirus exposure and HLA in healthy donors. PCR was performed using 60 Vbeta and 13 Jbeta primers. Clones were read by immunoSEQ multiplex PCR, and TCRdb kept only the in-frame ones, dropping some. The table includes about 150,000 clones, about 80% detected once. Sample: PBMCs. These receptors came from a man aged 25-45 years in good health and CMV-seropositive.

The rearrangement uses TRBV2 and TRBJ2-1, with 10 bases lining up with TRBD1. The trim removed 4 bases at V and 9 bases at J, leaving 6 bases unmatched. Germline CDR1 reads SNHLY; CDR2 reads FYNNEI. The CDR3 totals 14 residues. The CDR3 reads CASSGDRGLGEQFF. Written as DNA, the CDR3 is TGTGCCAGCAGTGGGGACAGGGGCCTCGGTGAGCAGTTCTTC.

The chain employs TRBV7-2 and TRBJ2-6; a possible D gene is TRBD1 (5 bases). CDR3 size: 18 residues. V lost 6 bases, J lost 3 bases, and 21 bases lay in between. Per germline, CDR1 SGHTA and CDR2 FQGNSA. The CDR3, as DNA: TGTGCCAGCAGTCCTGATTCAGGGCTTCGAGGTGGGGCCAACGTCCTGACTTTC. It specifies CASSPDSGLRGGANVLTF.

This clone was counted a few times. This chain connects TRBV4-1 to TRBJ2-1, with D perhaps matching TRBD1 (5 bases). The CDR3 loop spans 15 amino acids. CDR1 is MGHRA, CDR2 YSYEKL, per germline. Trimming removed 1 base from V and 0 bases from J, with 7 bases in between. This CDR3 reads CASSQVQGSYNEQFF. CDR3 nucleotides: TGCGCCAGCAGCCAAGTCCAGGGCTCCTACAATGAGCAGTTCTTC.

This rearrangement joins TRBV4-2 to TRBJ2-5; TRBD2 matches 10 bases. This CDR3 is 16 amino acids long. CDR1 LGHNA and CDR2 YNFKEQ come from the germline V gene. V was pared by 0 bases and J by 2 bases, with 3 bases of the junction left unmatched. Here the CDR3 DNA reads TGTGCCAGCAGCCAAGAAGGACTAGCGGAGCAAGAGACCCAGTACTTC. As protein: CASSQEGLAEQETQYF.

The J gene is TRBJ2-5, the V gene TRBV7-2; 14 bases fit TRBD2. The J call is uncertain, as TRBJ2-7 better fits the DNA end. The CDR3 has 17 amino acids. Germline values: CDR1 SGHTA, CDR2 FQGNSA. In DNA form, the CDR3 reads TGTGCCAGCAGCTCACAAGGGGGTGGACTAGCGGGAGGCGAGCAGTACTTC. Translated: CASSSQGGGLAGGEQYF.

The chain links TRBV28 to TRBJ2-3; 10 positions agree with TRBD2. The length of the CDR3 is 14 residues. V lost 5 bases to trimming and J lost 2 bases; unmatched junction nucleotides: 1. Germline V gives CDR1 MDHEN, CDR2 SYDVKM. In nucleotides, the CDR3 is TGTGCCAGCAGTACTAGCGGGAACACAGATACGCAGTATTTT. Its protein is CASSTSGNTDTQYF.

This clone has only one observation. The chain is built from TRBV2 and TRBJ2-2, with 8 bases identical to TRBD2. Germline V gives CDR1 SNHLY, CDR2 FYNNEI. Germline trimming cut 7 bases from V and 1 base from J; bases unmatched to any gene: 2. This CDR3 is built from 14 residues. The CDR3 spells CASILAGNTGELFF. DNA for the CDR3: TGTGCCAGCATTCTAGCGGGGAACACCGGGGAGCTGTTTTTT. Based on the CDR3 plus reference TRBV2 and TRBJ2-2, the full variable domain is EPEVTQTPSHQVTQMGQEVILRCVPISNHLYFYWYRQILGQKVEFLVSFYNNEISEKSEIFDDQFSVERPDGSNFTLKIRSTKLEDSAMYFCASILAGNTGELFFGEGSRLTVL.

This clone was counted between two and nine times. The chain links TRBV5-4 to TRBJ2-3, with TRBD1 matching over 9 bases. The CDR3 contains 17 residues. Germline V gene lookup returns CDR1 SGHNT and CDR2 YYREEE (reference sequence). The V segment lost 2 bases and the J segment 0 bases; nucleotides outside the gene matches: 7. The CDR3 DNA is TGTGCCAGCAGCTTTAGGACAGGGGCTACTAGCACAGATACGCAGTATTTT. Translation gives CASSFRTGATSTDTQYF.

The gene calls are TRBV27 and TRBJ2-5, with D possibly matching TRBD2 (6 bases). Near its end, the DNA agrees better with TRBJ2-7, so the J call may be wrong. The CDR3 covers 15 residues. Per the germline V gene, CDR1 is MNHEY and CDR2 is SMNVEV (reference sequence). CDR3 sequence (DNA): TGTGCCAGCAGTAGAGCCGGAGGACGGGAGTACGAGCAGTACTTC. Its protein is CASSRAGGREYEQYF.

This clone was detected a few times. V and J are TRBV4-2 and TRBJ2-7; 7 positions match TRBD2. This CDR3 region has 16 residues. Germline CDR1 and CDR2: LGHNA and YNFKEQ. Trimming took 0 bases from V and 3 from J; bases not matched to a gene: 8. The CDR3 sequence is CASSQEPSGLNYEQYF. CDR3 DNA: TGTGCCAGCAGCCAAGAGCCTAGCGGCCTGAACTACGAGCAGTACTTC.

The CDR3 sequence is CAIRPTGLAGLQYF. The CDR3, as DNA: TGTGCCATCAGGCCGACGGGACTAGCGGGATTGCAGTACTTC. The rearrangement joins TRBV10-3 to TRBJ2-7; 13 positions agree with TRBD2. CDR3 length equals 14 residues. After removal of 6 bases from V and 9 bases from J, the junction contained 8 bases not matched to a gene. Germline-derived CDR1 and CDR2 are ENHRY and SYGVKD.

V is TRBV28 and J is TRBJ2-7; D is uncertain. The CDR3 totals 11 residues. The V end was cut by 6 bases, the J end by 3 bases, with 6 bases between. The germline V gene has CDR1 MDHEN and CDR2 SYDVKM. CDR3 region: CASSLRYEQYF. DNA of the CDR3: TGTGCCAGCAGCCTACGCTACGAGCAGTACTTC.

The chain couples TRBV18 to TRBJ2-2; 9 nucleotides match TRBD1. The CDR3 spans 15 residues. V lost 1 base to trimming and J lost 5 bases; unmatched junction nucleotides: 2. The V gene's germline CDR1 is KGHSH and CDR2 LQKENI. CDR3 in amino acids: CASSPQGQGTGELFF. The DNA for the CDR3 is TGTGCCAGCTCACCACAGGGACAGGGAACCGGGGAGCTGTTTTTT.

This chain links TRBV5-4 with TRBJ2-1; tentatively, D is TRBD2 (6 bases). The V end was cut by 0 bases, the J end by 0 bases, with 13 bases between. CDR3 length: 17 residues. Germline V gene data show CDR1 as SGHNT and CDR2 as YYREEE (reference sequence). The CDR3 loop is CASSLDRAGSSYNEQFF. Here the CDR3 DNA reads TGTGCCAGCAGCTTGGATCGTGCGGGGAGCTCCTACAATGAGCAGTTCTTC.

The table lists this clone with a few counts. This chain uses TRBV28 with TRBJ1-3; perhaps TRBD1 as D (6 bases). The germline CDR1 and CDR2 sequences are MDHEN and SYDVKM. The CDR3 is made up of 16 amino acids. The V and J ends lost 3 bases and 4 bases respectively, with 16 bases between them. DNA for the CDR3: TGTGCCAGCAGTTTGCCGACAGGTGGATCCGGAAACACCATATATTTT. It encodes CASSLPTGGSGNTIYF. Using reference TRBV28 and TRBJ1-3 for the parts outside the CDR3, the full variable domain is DVKVTQSSRYLVKRTGEKVFLECVQDMDHENMFWYRQDPGLGLRLIYFSYDVKMKEKGDIPEGYSVSREKKERFSLILESASTNQTSMYLCASSLPTGGSGNTIYFGEGSWLTVV.

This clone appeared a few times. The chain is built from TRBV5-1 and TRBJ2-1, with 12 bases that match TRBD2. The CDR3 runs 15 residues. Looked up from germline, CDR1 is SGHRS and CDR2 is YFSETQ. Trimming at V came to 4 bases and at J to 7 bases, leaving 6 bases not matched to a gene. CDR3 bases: TGCGCCAGCAGCACCGTGACTAGCGGGAGAAATGAGCAGTTCTTC. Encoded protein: CASSTVTSGRNEQFF.

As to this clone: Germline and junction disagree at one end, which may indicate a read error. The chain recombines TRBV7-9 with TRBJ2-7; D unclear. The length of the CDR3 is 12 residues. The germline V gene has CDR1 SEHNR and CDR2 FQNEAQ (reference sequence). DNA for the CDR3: TGTTCCAGCAGCTTAGACGGGTACGAGCAGTACTTC. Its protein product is CSSSLDGYEQYF.

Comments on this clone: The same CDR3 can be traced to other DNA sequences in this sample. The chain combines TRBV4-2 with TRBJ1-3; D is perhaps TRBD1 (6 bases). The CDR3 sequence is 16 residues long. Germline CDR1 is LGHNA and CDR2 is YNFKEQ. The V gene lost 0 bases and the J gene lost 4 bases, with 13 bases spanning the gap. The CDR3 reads CASSQELAGGGNTIYF. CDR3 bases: TGTGCCAGCAGCCAAGAGTTGGCGGGGGGCGGAAACACCATATATTTT.

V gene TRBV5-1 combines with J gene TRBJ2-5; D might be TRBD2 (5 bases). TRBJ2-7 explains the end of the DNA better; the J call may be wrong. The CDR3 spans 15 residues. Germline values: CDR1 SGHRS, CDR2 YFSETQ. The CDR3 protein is CASSHEGTSSYEQYF. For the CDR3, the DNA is TGCGCCAGCAGCCATGAGGGAACGAGCTCCTACGAGCAGTACTTC.